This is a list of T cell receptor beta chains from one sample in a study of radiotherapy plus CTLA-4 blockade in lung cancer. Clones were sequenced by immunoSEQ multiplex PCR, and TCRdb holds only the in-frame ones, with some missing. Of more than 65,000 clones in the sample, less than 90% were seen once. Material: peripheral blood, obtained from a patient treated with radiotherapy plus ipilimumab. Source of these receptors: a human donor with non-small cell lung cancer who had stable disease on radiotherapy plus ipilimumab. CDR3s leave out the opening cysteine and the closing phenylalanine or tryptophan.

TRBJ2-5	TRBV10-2	ASSEKAAQETQY
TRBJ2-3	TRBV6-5	ASSYSSRGFGDTQY
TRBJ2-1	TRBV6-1	ASTQGGEQF
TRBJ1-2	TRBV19	ASSRGQGPGYT
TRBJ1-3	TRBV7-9	ASSLVGRSGNTIY
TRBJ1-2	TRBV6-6	ASKETGYHT
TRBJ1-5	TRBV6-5	ASSSQIRPAQPQH
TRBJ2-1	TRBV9	ASSVGGLAGESEQF
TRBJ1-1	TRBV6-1	ASSVMGNTEAF
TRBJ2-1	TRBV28	ASSSSTSGEQF
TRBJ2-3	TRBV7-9	ASSLGGLAGGFDTQY
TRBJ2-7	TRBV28	ASSPNVLTPYEQY
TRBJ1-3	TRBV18	ASSPSSGSGNTIY
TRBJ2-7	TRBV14	ASSLRLGLRY
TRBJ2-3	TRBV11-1	ASSRRLSSTDTQY
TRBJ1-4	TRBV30	AWSPGVPNEKLF
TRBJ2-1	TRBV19	ASSIFLGGNSYNEQF
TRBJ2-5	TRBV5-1	ASRTGGIQETQY
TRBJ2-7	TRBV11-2	ASSLEGRGSYEQY
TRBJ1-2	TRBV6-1	ASSEAHSNYGYT
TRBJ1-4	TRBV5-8	ASSLGQRVGEKLF
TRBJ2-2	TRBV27	ASSFLTSGRADTGELF
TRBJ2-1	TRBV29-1	SVRQGQGGDEQF
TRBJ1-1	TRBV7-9	ASSSTGATEAF
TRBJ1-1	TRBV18	ASSPTGGGTEAF
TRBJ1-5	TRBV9	ASSVGQGTEPQH
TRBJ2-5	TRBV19	ASSRGQGFQETQY
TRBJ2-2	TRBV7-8	ASSWLLTGELF
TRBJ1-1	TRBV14	ASSRAGRGNTEAF
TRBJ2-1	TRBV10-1	ASSESGDLDNEQF
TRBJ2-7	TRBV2	ASSARGHSYEQY
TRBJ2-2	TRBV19	ASSITGTKAGELF
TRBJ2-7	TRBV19	ASSIYGDSSYEQY
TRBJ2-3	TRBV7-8	ASSLGPSGVGDTQY
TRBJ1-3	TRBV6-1	ASSEDDRSSGNTIY
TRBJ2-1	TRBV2	ASSRTDRF
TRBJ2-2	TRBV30	AWLQGTLNTGELF
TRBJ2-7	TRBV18	ASSRPGQASYEQY
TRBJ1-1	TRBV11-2	ASSLSLAGEAF
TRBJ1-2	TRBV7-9	ASSLETVSGYT
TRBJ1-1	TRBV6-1	ASRPAGLSTEAF
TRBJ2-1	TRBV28	ASSQQKGWANYNEQF
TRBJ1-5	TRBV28	ASTLDTLYSNQPQH
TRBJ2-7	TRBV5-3	ARSLTGGGRDEQY
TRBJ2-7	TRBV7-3	ASSLFAGGAEQY
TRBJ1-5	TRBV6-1	ASSSTGGAAQH
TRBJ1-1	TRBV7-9	ASSLTTGLTEAF
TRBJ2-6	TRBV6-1	ASSEGLSGANVLT